These 5 T cell receptor beta chains were all obtained from the same sample, sequenced in a study of blood T cell repertoires in COVID-19. TCRdb keeps only in-frame clones here, not all; method: immunoSEQ multiplex PCR. The data show 200,000 to 250,000 clones, about 90% seen once. The material sequenced was peripheral blood. The receptors shown here come from a middle-aged man with active or convalescent COVID-19.

The rearrangement uses TRBV28 and TRBJ1-2; no clear D gene. V lost 7 bases and J lost 7, with 13 bases in between. CDR1 is MDHEN and CDR2 is SYDVKM in the germline V gene. The CDR3 spans 12 residues. CDR3 sequence (DNA): TGTGCCAGCATCGAACTCCCTGGTGGCTACACCTTC. Protein: CASIELPGGYTF.

This rearrangement joins TRBV19 to TRBJ2-1; 8 bases fit TRBD2. V was pared by 5 bases and J by 7 bases, with 10 bases of the junction left unmatched. The CDR3 length is 15 residues. Germline V gives CDR1 LNHDA, CDR2 SQIVND (reference sequence). Written as DNA, the CDR3 is TGTGCCAGTAGTTCACCGGGACTAGTCTCGAATGAGCAGTTCTTC. Residues: CASSSPGLVSNEQFF.

This chain connects TRBV19 to TRBJ2-7; 9 positions agree with TRBD1. V was pared by 5 bases and J by 6 bases, with 11 bases of the junction left unmatched. The CDR3 runs 15 residues. Germline V CDR1 and CDR2: LNHDA, SQIVND (reference sequence). The chain's CDR3 is CASSFSGTGTPEQYF. In DNA, the CDR3 is TGTGCCAGTAGTTTCTCCGGGACAGGGACCCCCGAGCAGTACTTC.

The chain is built from TRBV18 and TRBJ2-5; perhaps TRBD1 as D (8 bases). Trimming left V 3 bases short and J 4 bases short, with 15 bases between. CDR3 size: 15 residues. CDR1 is KGHSH, CDR2 LQKENI, per germline. CDR3 nucleotide sequence: TGTGCCAGCTCACCTCGGACAGGGAGGGGAGAGACCCAGTACTTC. This codes for CASSPRTGRGETQYF.

J is TRBJ1-5 and V is TRBV19; the match to TRBD1 covers 7 bases. V shed 3 bases and J 3 bases; nucleotides not matched to a gene: 5. This CDR3 is 15 amino acids long. Germline CDR1 reads LNHDA; CDR2 reads SQIVND (reference sequence). The CDR3 is CASSIGTVNNQPQHF. The CDR3 coding sequence is TGTGCCAGTAGTATCGGGACAGTTAACAATCAGCCCCAGCATTTT.